The T cell receptor beta chain under discussion was sequenced for a study of shared clonotypes between healthy human individuals. This clone was found many times. This CDR3 contains 16 residues. The germline CDR1 and CDR2 sequences are SEHNR and FQNEAQ (reference sequence). The germline V and J ends were trimmed by 5 bases and 2 bases, with 18 bases remaining between them. TCRdb's table, derived via immunoSEQ multiplex PCR, lists solely in-frame clones and lacks some. The profile shows fewer than 400,000 clones, under 80% of them singletons. The receptor comes from a man aged 25-40 years in good health. Material for sequencing was memory CD4+ T cells sorted from blood. The sample's subset: CD45RA-negative fraction. The chain links TRBV7-9 to TRBJ1-2; the D gene is possibly TRBD1 (6 bases). CDR3 residues: CASSPERATGNYGYTF. CDR3 sequence (DNA): TGTGCCAGCAGCCCGGAGCGGGCGACAGGCAACTATGGCTACACCTTC. Full variable domain (missing parts from reference TRBV7-9 and TRBJ1-2): DTGVSQNPRHKITKRGQNVTFRCDPISEHNRLYWYRQTLGQGPEFLTYFQNEAQLEKSRLLSDRFSAERPKGSFSTLEIQRTEQGDSAMYLCASSPERATGNYGYTFGSGTRLTVV.